This is a list of T cell receptor beta chains from one sample in a study of cytomegalovirus exposure and HLA in healthy donors. Data came from immunoSEQ multiplex PCR; TCRdb stores just in-frame clones and leaves some out. Of some 96,000 clones listed, 64% are singletons. Specimen: PBMCs. These receptors were obtained from a man aged 55 to 70 in good health and CMV-seronegative. Each CDR3 is given with its conserved first and last residue. The order of the fields is D gene, V gene, clone size, J gene, CDR3 DNA, CDR3 protein. A D gene is named only where the DNA matches it firmly. Expanded clones get a size class; other rows say once, few or many, or leave the size out.

D: -
V: TRBV5-1
size: -
J: TRBJ1-1
DNA: TGCGCCAGTAGCTTGGACGGGTTTCGTGAAGCTTTCTTT
CDR3: CASSLDGFREAFF

D: TRBD1
V: TRBV6-1
size: -
J: TRBJ1-1
DNA: TGTGCCAGCAGACTTGGACAGGCGAACACTGAAGCTTTCTTT
CDR3: CASRLGQANTEAFF

D: TRBD2
V: TRBV11-2
size: few
J: TRBJ2-5
DNA: TGTGCCAGCAGCCTAATTAGCGGGGGGACGGAGACCCAGTACTTC
CDR3: CASSLISGGTETQYF

D: -
V: TRBV19
size: -
J: TRBJ1-1
DNA: TGTGCCAGTAGTATGCCCGGGGGGCTGAACACTGAAGCTTTCTTT
CDR3: CASSMPGGLNTEAFF

D: TRBD1
V: TRBV7-9
size: -
J: TRBJ2-5
DNA: TGTGCCAGCAGCTCAAGGGACAGGGAGAGGGAGACCCAGTACTTC
CDR3: CASSSRDRERETQYF

D: -
V: TRBV2
size: -
J: TRBJ1-2
DNA: TGTGCCAGCAGTGAACTTGCCACAGGGTGGGACCTAGGCTACACCTTC
CDR3: CASSELATGWDLGYTF

D: TRBD1
V: TRBV14
size: -
J: TRBJ2-3
DNA: TGTGCCAGCAGCCAATCGGGACAGGGGAAAGGCCCAGATACGCAGTATTTT
CDR3: CASSQSGQGKGPDTQYF

D: -
V: TRBV14
size: -
J: TRBJ1-2
DNA: TGTGCCAGCAGCCAATCCCCAGAATATGGCTACACCTTC
CDR3: CASSQSPEYGYTF

D: -
V: TRBV25-1
size: -
J: TRBJ1-2
DNA: TGTGCCAGCCCGGGTGACTATGGCTACACCTTC
CDR3: CASPGDYGYTF

D: -
V: TRBV27
size: -
J: TRBJ1-2
DNA: TGTGCCAGCAGTTGGACAGCTAACTATGGCTACACCTTC
CDR3: CASSWTANYGYTF

D: TRBD2
V: TRBV27
size: few
J: TRBJ2-1
DNA: TGTGCCAGCAGTTCCCGGACTAGCGGGAGCAGCTACAATGAGCAGTTCTTC
CDR3: CASSSRTSGSSYNEQFF

D: TRBD2
V: TRBV30
size: -
J: TRBJ2-3
DNA: TGTGCCTGGAGGTTGAATAGCGGGGGCACAGATACGCAGTATTTT
CDR3: CAWRLNSGGTDTQYF

D: TRBD2
V: TRBV19
size: -
J: TRBJ2-1
DNA: TGTGCCAGTACCACCTACGGACGGGAGGGGAGTAATGAGCAGTTCTTC
CDR3: CASTTYGREGSNEQFF

D: -
V: TRBV5-4
size: -
J: TRBJ2-1
DNA: TGTGCCAGCAGCACGGACAGTCCTTCCTACAATGAGCAGTTCTTC
CDR3: CASSTDSPSYNEQFF

D: -
V: TRBV11-2
size: -
J: TRBJ2-7
DNA: TGTGCCAGCAGCTCGGACTACTCCAGCTCCTACGAGCAGTACTTC
CDR3: CASSSDYSSSYEQYF

D: TRBD1
V: TRBV28
size: -
J: TRBJ1-1
DNA: TGTGCCAGCAGTTCACAGGGGGGGATGAACACTGAAGCTTTCTTT
CDR3: CASSSQGGMNTEAFF

D: TRBD2
V: TRBV6-4
size: few
J: TRBJ2-2
DNA: TGTGCCAGCAGTGGGGGGGGGTGGAACACCGGGGAGCTGTTTTTT
CDR3: CASSGGGWNTGELFF

D: TRBD1
V: TRBV27
size: -
J: TRBJ1-1
DNA: TGTGCCAGCAGTCCATACAGGGGGCTCGGTGCGAACACTGAAGCTTTCTTT
CDR3: CASSPYRGLGANTEAFF

D: TRBD2
V: TRBV5-1
size: -
J: TRBJ2-1
DNA: TGCGCCAGCAGCTACACTAGCGGGGGAACCTACAATGAGCAGTTCTTC
CDR3: CASSYTSGGTYNEQFF

D: -
V: TRBV10-3
size: -
J: TRBJ2-3
DNA: TGTGCCAGCAGCCGGGGTACAAGCACAGATACGCAGTATTTT
CDR3: CASSRGTSTDTQYF

D: TRBD1
V: TRBV9
size: -
J: TRBJ2-1
DNA: TGTGCCAGCAGCGTTATACCGACAGGGCTGGATGAGCAGTTCTTC
CDR3: CASSVIPTGLDEQFF

D: TRBD1
V: TRBV5-1
size: few
J: TRBJ2-4
DNA: TGCGCCAGCAGCTTCGAGGGGACAGGGAAAAACATTCAGTACTTC
CDR3: CASSFEGTGKNIQYF

D: -
V: TRBV2
size: -
J: TRBJ1-2
DNA: TGTGCCAGCAGTGACAATGGACTCATTTTCTATGGCTACACCTTC
CDR3: CASSDNGLIFYGYTF

D: -
V: TRBV2
size: -
J: TRBJ2-1
DNA: TGTGCCAGCAGGACTTACTCCTACAATGAGCAGTTCTTC
CDR3: CASRTYSYNEQFF

D: -
V: TRBV5-1
size: -
J: TRBJ2-7
DNA: TGCGCCAGCAGTGCAGGGAACCCCTACGAGCAGTACTTC
CDR3: CASSAGNPYEQYF

D: -
V: TRBV11-2
size: -
J: TRBJ2-7
DNA: TGTGCCAGCAGTCTTCGCTACGAGCAGTACTTC
CDR3: CASSLRYEQYF

D: -
V: TRBV7-9
size: -
J: TRBJ1-1
DNA: TGTGCCAGCAGCCCCCTGGGTCTGGATCGTGAAAAAGAGGGCACTGAAGCTTTCTTT
CDR3: CASSPLGLDREKEGTEAFF

D: -
V: TRBV5-1
size: -
J: TRBJ1-1
DNA: TGCGCCAGCAGCCAACGGGGGAACACTGAAGCTTTCTTT
CDR3: CASSQRGNTEAFF

D: TRBD2
V: TRBV11-1
size: -
J: TRBJ2-1
DNA: TGTGCCAGCAGCTTTTACTTTGCTAGCGGGAGAACTAATGAGCAGTTCTTC
CDR3: CASSFYFASGRTNEQFF

D: TRBD1
V: TRBV6-4
size: -
J: TRBJ2-2
DNA: TGTGCCAGCAGTGCCCGGACAGGCGGGGAGCTGTTTTTT
CDR3: CASSARTGGELFF

D: TRBD1
V: TRBV6-4
size: -
J: TRBJ1-3
DNA: TGTGCCAGCAGCCCGACAGGGGATCCTGGAAACACCATATATTTT
CDR3: CASSPTGDPGNTIYF

D: TRBD2
V: TRBV28
size: -
J: TRBJ2-1
DNA: TGTGCCAGCAGCCAGACCCTAGCGGCTCTAAATAATGAGCAGTTCTTC
CDR3: CASSQTLAALNNEQFF

D: TRBD1
V: TRBV7-6
size: -
J: TRBJ2-6
DNA: TGTGCCAGCAGCTTCCACCCACAGGGGGCGACCGCTGGGGCCAACGTCCTGACTTTC
CDR3: CASSFHPQGATAGANVLTF

D: TRBD1
V: TRBV5-6
size: -
J: TRBJ2-1
DNA: TGTGCCAGCAGCTTGGAGGGGGCGCCAGGGGGCGGAGATGAGCAGTTCTTC
CDR3: CASSLEGAPGGGDEQFF

D: TRBD1
V: TRBV2
size: -
J: TRBJ2-7
DNA: TGTGCCAGACAGGGGTCCCACACCTACGAGCAGTACTTC
CDR3: CARQGSHTYEQYF

D: -
V: TRBV7-8
size: -
J: TRBJ2-3
DNA: TGTGCCAGCAGCTTAAACGGGGGAGCCCCCGATACGCAGTATTTT
CDR3: CASSLNGGAPDTQYF

D: -
V: TRBV28
size: -
J: TRBJ1-6
DNA: TGTGCCAGCAGTTCGAAATACGGGACACCGGATAATTCACCCCTCCACTTT
CDR3: CASSSKYGTPDNSPLHF